This T cell receptor (beta chain) was documented in a study of cytomegalovirus exposure and HLA in healthy donors. For the study at large: When 350 to 500 donors were genotyped, roughly 82% of them were found to fall in the Caucasian-associated ancestry cluster. Whole-study findings and limits: The study designated 150 to 200 TCR beta chains cytomegalovirus-associated. A later analysis found most CMV-associated TCR beta chains apparently HLA-restricted. Diagnosis of cytomegalovirus status made by the classifier reportedly showed high specificity and sensitivity.

PCR involved 60 Vbeta and 13 Jbeta primers. Here immunoSEQ multiplex PCR was the method, and the copy in TCRdb shows in-frame clones only, minus some. The repertoire holds 150,000 to 200,000 clones, 80% to 85% seen once, with approximately 0.25% in the top ten. Regarding this clone: Its target is unknown.

Trimming removed 4 bases from V and 3 bases from J; junction bases left unmatched: 13. Germline V gene sequence: CDR1 LNHDA, CDR2 SQIVND (reference sequence). The CDR3 is 18 residues long. The TCR sequence derives from a boy between 10 and 17 years old in good health and CMV-seronegative. The chain employs TRBV19 and TRBJ2-3; TRBD1 aligns across 10 bases. Sequencing input: PBMCs. CDR3 loop: CASSTNLIDRGRTDTQYF. The CDR3 DNA sequence: TGTGCCAGTAGTACCAACCTAATCGACAGGGGGCGTACAGATACGCAGTATTTT.